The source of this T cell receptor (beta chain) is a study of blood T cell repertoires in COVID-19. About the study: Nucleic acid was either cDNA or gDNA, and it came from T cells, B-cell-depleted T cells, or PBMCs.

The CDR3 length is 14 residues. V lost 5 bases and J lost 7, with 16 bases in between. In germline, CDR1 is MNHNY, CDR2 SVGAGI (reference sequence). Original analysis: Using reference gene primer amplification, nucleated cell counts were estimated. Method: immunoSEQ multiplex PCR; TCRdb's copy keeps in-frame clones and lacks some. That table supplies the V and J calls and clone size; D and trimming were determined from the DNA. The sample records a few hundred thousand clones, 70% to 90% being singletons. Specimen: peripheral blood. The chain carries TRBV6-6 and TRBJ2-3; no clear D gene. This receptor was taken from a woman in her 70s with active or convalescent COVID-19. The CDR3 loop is CASSLPYESNTQYF. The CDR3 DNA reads TGTGCCAGCAGTCTCCCCTATGAGTCGAATACGCAGTATTTT.